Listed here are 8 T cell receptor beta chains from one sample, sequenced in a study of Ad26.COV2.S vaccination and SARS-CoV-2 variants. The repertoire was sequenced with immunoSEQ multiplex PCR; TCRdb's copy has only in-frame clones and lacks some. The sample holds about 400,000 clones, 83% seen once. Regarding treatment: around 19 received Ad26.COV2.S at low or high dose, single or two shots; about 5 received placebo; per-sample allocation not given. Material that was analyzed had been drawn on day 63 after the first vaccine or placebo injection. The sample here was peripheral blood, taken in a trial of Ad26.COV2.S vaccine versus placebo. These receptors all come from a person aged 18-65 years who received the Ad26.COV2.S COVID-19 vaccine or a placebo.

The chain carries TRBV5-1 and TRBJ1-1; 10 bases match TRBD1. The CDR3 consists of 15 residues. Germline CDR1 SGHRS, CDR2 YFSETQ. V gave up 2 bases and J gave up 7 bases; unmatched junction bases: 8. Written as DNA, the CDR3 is TGCGCCAGCAGCTTCCAGACAGGGGGCTTTGATGAAGCTTTCTTT. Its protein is CASSFQTGGFDEAFF.

As DNA, the CDR3 is TGTGCCAGCAGCCCACTTGAAGGAACTAACAATCAGCCCCAGCATTTT. This gives the protein CASSPLEGTNNQPQHF. The J gene is TRBJ1-5, the V gene TRBV7-9, with no clear D. The germline V and J ends were trimmed by 5 bases and 3 bases, with 17 bases remaining between them. Germline V gene sequence: CDR1 SEHNR, CDR2 FQNEAQ (reference sequence). This CDR3 is 16 amino acids long. Together with reference TRBV7-9 and TRBJ1-5, the CDR3 gives the full variable domain: DTGVSQNPRHKITKRGQNVTFRCDPISEHNRLYWYRQTLGQGPEFLTYFQNEAQLEKSRLLSDRFSAERPKGSFSTLEIQRTEQGDSAMYLCASSPLEGTNNQPQHFGDGTRLSIL.

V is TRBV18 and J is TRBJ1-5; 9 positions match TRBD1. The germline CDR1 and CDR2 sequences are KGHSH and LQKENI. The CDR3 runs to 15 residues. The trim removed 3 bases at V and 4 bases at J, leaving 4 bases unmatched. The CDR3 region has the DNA TGTGCCAGCTCACCGGGGACAGGGAGGAATCAGCCCCAGCATTTT. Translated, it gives CASSPGTGRNQPQHF.

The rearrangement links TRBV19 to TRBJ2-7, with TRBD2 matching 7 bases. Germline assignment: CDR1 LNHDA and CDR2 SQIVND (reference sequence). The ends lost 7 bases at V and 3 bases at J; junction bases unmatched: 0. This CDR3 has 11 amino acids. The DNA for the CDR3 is TGTGCCAGTACGGGGGGCTACGAGCAGTACTTC. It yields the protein CASTGGYEQYF.

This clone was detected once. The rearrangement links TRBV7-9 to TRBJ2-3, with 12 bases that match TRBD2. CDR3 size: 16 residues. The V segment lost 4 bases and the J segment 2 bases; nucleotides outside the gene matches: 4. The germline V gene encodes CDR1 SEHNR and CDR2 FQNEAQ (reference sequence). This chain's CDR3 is CASSSGLAGYTDTQYF. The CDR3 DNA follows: TGTGCCAGCAGCTCTGGACTAGCGGGGTACACAGATACGCAGTATTTT.

The CDR3 spells CASSLGTGLVYEQYF. CDR3 nucleotide sequence: TGTGCCAGCAGCTTAGGGACAGGGCTGGTCTACGAGCAGTACTTC. V and J are TRBV5-4 and TRBJ2-7; 9 bases are shared with TRBD1. CDR3 size: 15 residues. From germline, CDR1 is SGHNT and CDR2 YYREEE (reference sequence). Unmatched junction bases numbered 6, after V lost 2 bases and J lost 3 bases.

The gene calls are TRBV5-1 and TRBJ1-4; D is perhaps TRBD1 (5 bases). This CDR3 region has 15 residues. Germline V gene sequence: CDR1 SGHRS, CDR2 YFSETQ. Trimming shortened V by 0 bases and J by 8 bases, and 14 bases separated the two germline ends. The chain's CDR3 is CASSLAGSRGEKLFF. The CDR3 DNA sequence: TGCGCCAGCAGCTTGGCGGGGTCGAGGGGAGAAAAACTGTTTTTT.

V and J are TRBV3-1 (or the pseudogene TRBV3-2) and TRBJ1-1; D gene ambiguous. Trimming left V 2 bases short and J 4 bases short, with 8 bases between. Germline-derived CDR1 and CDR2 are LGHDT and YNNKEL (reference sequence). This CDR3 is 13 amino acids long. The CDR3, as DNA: TGTGCCAGCAGCCAAACTTGGCGCACTGAAGCTTTCTTT. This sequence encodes CASSQTWRTEAFF.